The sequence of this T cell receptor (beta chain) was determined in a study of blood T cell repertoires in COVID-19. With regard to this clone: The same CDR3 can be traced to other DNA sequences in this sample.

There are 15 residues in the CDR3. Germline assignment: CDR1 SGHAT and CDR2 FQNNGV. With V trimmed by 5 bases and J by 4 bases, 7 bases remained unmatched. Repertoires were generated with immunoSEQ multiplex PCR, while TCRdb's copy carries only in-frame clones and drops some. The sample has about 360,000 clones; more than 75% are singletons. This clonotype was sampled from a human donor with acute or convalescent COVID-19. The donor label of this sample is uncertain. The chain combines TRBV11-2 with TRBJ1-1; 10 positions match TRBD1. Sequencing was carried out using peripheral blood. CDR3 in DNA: TGTGCCAGCAGCCGTAGGGACAGGGGTGGCACTGAAGCTTTCTTT. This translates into CASSRRDRGGTEAFF.